One and the same sample provided the 10 T cell receptor beta chains below, sequenced in a study of T cell responses to AZD1222 COVID-19 vaccine. Generated by immunoSEQ multiplex PCR, the TCRdb table keeps only in-frame clones and is missing some. The table lists some 170,000 clones, 90% to 95% of them singletons. Specimen: peripheral blood, collected on day 0 of AZD1222 vaccination. The receptor source for this set is an adult in good health.

Regarding this clone: The junction and the germline gene differ at one end; a read error may be behind it. The J gene is TRBJ2-1, the V gene TRBV27; possibly TRBD2 for D (6 bases). This CDR3 spans 15 amino acids. The germline gives CDR1 MNHEY, CDR2 SMNVEV (reference sequence). This CDR3 is CASSFLARGNNEQFF. For the CDR3, the DNA is TGTGCCAGCAGTTTCCTAGCGCGAGGTAACAATGAACAGTTCTTC.

The rearrangement links TRBV3-1 (or the pseudogene TRBV3-2) to TRBJ1-3, with D tentatively TRBD1 (6 bases). V was cut by 0 bases and J by 4 bases, with 13 bases left in between. This CDR3 has 16 residues. From germline, CDR1 is LGHDT and CDR2 YNNKEL (reference sequence). DNA of the CDR3: TGTGCCAGCAGCCAAGATCCGGGGGCAATGGGAAACACCATATATTTT. Its protein product is CASSQDPGAMGNTIYF.

This sequence joins TRBV30 and TRBJ2-7; D not certain. With 4 bases removed from V and 0 bases from J, the gap between germline ends came to 13 bases. In germline, CDR1 is GTSNPN, CDR2 SVGIG (reference sequence). The CDR3 runs to 14 residues. The CDR3 sequence is CAWIRSRSSYEQYF. Written as DNA, the CDR3 is TGTGCCTGGATTAGGAGTCGGTCCTCCTACGAGCAGTACTTC.

This chain joins TRBV6-1 and TRBJ1-2; TRBD1 matches at 8 bases. Losses at the gene ends were 2 bases for V and 4 bases for J; bases not matched to a gene: 12. The germline CDR1 and CDR2 sequences are MNHNS and SASEGT. There are 17 residues in the CDR3. The CDR3 DNA sequence: TGTGCCAGCAGTGAACGGGTCGCCAGGGGGCTCGGCTATGGCTACACCTTC. Protein product: CASSERVARGLGYGYTF.

This chain joins TRBV5-6 and TRBJ1-4; unclear D gene. The V and J ends lost 2 bases and 8 bases respectively, with 13 bases between them. CDR3 length equals 14 residues. CDR1 and CDR2 (germline): SGHDT, YYEEEE. This CDR3 reads CASSLMGNNEKLFF. In DNA, the CDR3 is TGTGCCAGCAGCTTAATGGGTAACAACGAAAAACTGTTTTTT.

The chain is built from TRBV18 and TRBJ2-7; the D is unclear. The V end lost 5 bases, the J end lost 4 bases, and 6 bases lay between the germline ends. CDR1 is KGHSH and CDR2 is LQKENI in the germline V gene. This CDR3 has 11 residues. The DNA for the CDR3 is TGTGCCAGCTCAGGAATGTACGAGCAGTACTTC. This gives the protein CASSGMYEQYF.

V gene TRBV30 combines with J gene TRBJ2-3; a possible D gene is TRBD1 (5 bases). This CDR3 spans 14 amino acids. CDR1 and CDR2 from the germline V gene are GTSNPN and SVGIG (reference sequence). Trimming pared 4 bases from V and 2 bases from J, leaving 13 bases between. The CDR3 is CAWNAGKSTDTQYF. The DNA of the CDR3 is TGTGCCTGGAACGCAGGGAAATCCACAGATACGCAGTATTTT.

V gene TRBV5-4 combines with J gene TRBJ1-2; D is ambiguous. Trimming cost V 6 bases and J 8 bases, with 17 bases left between them. CDR1 SGHNT and CDR2 YYREEE come from the germline V gene (reference sequence). The CDR3 has 13 amino acids. The CDR3 spells CASTPDPPGGYTF. The CDR3 DNA reads as TGTGCCAGCACCCCGGACCCTCCAGGAGGCTACACCTTC.

The chain recombines TRBV7-9 with TRBJ2-2, with TRBD2 as a possible D gene (6 bases). Germline CDR1 is SEHNR and CDR2 is FQNEAQ (reference sequence). This CDR3 has 15 amino acids. The V end was cut by 4 bases, the J end by 2 bases, with 11 bases between. Written as DNA, the CDR3 is TGTGCCAGCAGCTCTTCGGGACTTAACACCGGGGAGCTGTTTTTT. Translating gives CASSSSGLNTGELFF.

The rearrangement joins TRBV15 to TRBJ2-6; TRBD1 matches at 10 bases. J lost 0 bases, V lost 5 bases, and 13 bases had no gene match. This CDR3 is built from 20 residues. CDR1 and CDR2 from the germline V gene are LNHNV and YYDKDF (reference sequence). The chain's CDR3 is CATSRDRGLSSFSGANVLTF. CDR3 in DNA: TGTGCCACCAGCCGTGACAGGGGGCTTTCCTCTTTCTCTGGGGCCAACGTCCTGACTTTC.